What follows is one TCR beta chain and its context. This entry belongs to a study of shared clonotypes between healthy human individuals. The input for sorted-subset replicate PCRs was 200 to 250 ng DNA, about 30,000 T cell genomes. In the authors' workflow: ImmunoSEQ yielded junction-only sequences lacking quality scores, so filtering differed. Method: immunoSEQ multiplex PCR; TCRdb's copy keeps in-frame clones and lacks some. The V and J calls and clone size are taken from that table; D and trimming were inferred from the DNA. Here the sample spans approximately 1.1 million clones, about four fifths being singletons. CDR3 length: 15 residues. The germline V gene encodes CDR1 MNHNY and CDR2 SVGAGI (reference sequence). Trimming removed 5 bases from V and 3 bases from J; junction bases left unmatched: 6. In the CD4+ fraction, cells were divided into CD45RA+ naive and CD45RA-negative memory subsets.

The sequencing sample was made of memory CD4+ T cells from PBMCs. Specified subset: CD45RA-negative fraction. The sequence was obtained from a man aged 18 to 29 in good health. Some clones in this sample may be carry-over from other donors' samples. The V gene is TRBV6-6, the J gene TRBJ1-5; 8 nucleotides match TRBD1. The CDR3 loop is CASSTGQEFNQPQHF. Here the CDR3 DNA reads TGTGCCAGCAGTACGGGACAGGAGTTCAATCAGCCCCAGCATTTT.